Sequencing of this T cell receptor (beta chain) was carried out in a study of blood T cells in healthy people across ages. This clonotype was seen only a few times. Total RNA extracted from each sample amounted to at least 6 micrograms. A J-beta primer mix and a sample-barcoded 5' primer were used in a second PCR of about 7 to 12 cycles. Through a template-switch adaptor with 12 random nucleotides, each cDNA molecule received a tag. Sequencing of every sample gave 3 million or more CDR3-containing paired-end reads. Via MiXCR, TCRdb re-called the 5' RACE reads, giving one row per CDR3 protein. The table shows 1.5 million to 2 million distinct CDR3 sequences, with roughly 27% occurring only once. The CDR3 length is 13 residues. Germline V gives CDR1 MNHEY, CDR2 SVGAGI. The junction had 3 bases not matched to a gene; V was cut back by 7 bases and J by 2 bases.

The source of this sequence is a woman aged 25 to 39 in good health. The chain couples TRBV6-5 to TRBJ1-2, with 8 bases aligning to TRBD1. The sample comprised blood. The CDR3: CASKRDRNYGYTF. The CDR3 bases are TGTGCCAGCAAAAGGGACAGGAACTATGGCTACACCTTC.